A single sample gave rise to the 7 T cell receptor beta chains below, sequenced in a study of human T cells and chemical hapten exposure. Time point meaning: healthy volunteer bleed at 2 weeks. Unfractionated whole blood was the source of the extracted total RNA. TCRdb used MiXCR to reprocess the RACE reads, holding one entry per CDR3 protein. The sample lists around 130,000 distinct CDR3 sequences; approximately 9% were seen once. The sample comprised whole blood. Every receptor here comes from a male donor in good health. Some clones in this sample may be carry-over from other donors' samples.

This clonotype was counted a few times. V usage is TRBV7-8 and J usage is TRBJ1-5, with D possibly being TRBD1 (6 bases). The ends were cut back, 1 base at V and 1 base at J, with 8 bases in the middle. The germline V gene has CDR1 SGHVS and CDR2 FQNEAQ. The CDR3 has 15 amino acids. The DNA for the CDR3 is TGTGCCAGCAGCTTAGAGGGGGGGAGCAATCAGCCCCAGCATTTT. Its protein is CASSLEGGSNQPQHF.

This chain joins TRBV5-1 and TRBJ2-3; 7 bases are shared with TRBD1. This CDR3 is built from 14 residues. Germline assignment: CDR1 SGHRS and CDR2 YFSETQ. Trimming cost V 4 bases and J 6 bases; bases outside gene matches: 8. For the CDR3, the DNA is TGCGCCAGCAGCCTACAGGGGCGGTGGGATACGCAGTATTTT. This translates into CASSLQGRWDTQYF.

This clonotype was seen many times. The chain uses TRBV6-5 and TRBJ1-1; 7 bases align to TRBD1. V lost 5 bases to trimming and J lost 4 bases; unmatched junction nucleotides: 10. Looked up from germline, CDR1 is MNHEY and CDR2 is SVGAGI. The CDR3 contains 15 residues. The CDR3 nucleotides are TGTGCCAGCAGTCGGGACAGTTCGGGCCGCACTGAAGCTTTCTTT. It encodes CASSRDSSGRTEAFF.

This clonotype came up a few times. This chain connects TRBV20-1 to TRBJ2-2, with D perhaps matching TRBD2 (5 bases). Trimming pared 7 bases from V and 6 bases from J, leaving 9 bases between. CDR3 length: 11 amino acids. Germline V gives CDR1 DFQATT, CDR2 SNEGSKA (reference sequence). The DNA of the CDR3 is TGCAGTGTTCCCGGGGCCGGGGAGCTGTTTTTT. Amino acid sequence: CSVPGAGELFF.

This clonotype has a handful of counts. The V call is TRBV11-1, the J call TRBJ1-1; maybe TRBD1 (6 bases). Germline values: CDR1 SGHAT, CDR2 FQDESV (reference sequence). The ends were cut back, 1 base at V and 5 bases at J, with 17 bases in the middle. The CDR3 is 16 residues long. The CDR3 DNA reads TGTGCCAGCAGCTTAGTGAGGGGGGGCCGAGGAACTGAAGCTTTCTTT. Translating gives CASSLVRGGRGTEAFF.

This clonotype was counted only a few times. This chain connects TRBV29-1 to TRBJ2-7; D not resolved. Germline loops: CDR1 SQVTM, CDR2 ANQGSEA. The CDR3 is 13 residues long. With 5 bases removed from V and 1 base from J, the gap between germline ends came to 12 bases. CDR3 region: CSVSRSLSYEQYF. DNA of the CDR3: TGCAGCGTTTCTCGCTCGCTATCCTACGAGCAGTACTTC.

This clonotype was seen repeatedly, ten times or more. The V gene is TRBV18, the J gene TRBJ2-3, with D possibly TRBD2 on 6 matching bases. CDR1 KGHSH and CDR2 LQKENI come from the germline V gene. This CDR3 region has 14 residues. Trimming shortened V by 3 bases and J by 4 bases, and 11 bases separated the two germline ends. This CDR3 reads CASSPEGRPDTQYF. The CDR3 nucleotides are TGTGCCAGCTCACCCGAGGGGAGGCCAGATACGCAGTATTTT.